This T cell receptor beta chain was profiled in a study of spatial heterogeneity in lung cancer. The CDR3 is 13 residues long. V was clipped by 1 base and J by 4 bases, with 7 bases between them. Germline V gene sequence: CDR1 SGHAT, CDR2 FQNNGV. TCRdb independently ran MiXCR on the 5' RACE reads; one entry per CDR3 protein. This sample has around 41,000 distinct CDR3 sequences, with approximately 22% found just once. The time point was: blood at routine non-recurrence follow-up after resection. Whole RNA obtained from tumor, nontumor lung or frozen PBMC underwent sequencing without sorting. This clonotype was found many times.

The receptor was isolated from a female donor with early-stage non-small cell lung cancer. J is TRBJ2-5 and V is TRBV11-2; D remains unclear. The sequences come from PBMCs, collected at follow-up. The CDR3 nucleotides read TGTGCCAGCAGCTTAGGGCTCAGAGAGACCCAGTACTTC. Encoded protein: CASSLGLRETQYF.